A selection of T cell receptor beta chains follows, all from one sample in a study of CD8+CD57+ T cells in acquired aplastic anemia. TCRdb independently ran MiXCR on the reads; one entry per CDR3 protein. The sample carries about 180,000 distinct CDR3 sequences, roughly 50% recorded once. Input material: sorted CD4+, CD8+, or CD8+CD57+ T cells (not recorded which) from PBMCs. The receptor set was obtained from a human donor with aplastic anemia. CDR3s include the opening cysteine and the closing phenylalanine or tryptophan. D genes are given only for firm matches. Only part of the rows carry a size: once, few, many, or a class if the clone is expanded.

D gene,V gene,J gene,clone size,CDR3 protein,CDR3 DNA
TRBD1,TRBV24-1,TRBJ2-3,-,CATSDFRTGVSTDTQYF,TGTGCCACCAGTGATTTTAGGACAGGGGTCTCCACAGATACGCAGTATTTT
TRBD1,TRBV20-1,TRBJ1-2,many,CSARDSDGYTF,TGCAGTGCCAGGGACAGCGATGGCTACACCTTC
-,TRBV15,TRBJ1-2,few,CATSRERLSGGYTF,TGTGCCACCAGCAGAGAGCGGCTATCGGGGGGCTACACCTTC
-,TRBV19,TRBJ2-3,many,CASTRARSTDTQYF,TGTGCCAGTACCAGAGCGCGTAGCACAGATACGCAGTATTTT
-,TRBV27,TRBJ2-7,many,CASRIGHGSYEQYF,TGTGCCAGCAGAATCGGACACGGATCCTACGAGCAGTACTTC
-,TRBV24-1,TRBJ2-5,-,CATSETDQETQYF,TGTGCCACCAGTGAGACAGATCAAGAGACCCAGTATTTC
-,TRBV24-1,TRBJ2-3,few,CATSDGAEASTDTQYF,TGTGCCACCAGTGATGGAGCGGAGGCTAGTACAGATACGCAGTATTTT
-,TRBV7-9,TRBJ1-1,-,CASSLDETVTEAFF,TGTGCCAGCAGCTTAGACGAGACAGTCACTGAAGCTTTCTTT
-,TRBV6-5,TRBJ1-2,many,CASSSQGTINNGYTF,TGTGCCAGCAGTTCCCAAGGGACAATTAACAATGGCTACACCTTC
-,TRBV6-1,TRBJ2-5,many,CASIPAGADEETQYF,TGTGCCAGTATCCCGGCGGGCGCGGACGAAGAGACCCAGTACTTC
TRBD2,TRBV20-1,TRBJ2-7,once,CSASGAQEQYF,TGCAGTGCGAGCGGGGCTCAGGAGCAGTACTTC
TRBD1,TRBV15,TRBJ2-4,-,CATSSRQGGNIQYF,TGTGCCACCAGCAGCCGACAGGGTGGCAACATTCAGTACTTC
TRBD2,TRBV25-1,TRBJ2-1,few,CASSTGLAVYNEQFF,TGTGCCAGCAGCACGGGACTAGCGGTTTACAATGAGCAGTTCTTC
-,TRBV20-1,TRBJ2-7,many,CSARVPGRGSYEQYF,TGCAGTGCTAGAGTACCGGGACGCGGCTCCTACGAGCAGTACTTC
TRBD2,TRBV7-3,TRBJ2-1,-,CASSRTSGNYNEQFF,TGTGCCAGCAGTCGGACTAGCGGGAACTACAATGAGCAGTTCTTC
-,TRBV7-9,TRBJ2-5,once,CASSLAGRFPQETQYF,TGTGCCAGCAGCTTAGCAGGGCGGTTCCCACAAGAGACCCAGTACTTC
TRBD1,TRBV6-5,TRBJ1-5,many,CASSTTGNQPQHF,TGTGCCAGCAGCACGACAGGGAATCAGCCCCAGCATTTT
TRBD1,TRBV12-3/TRBV12-4,TRBJ1-6,many,CASSLGGQVSPLHF,TGTGCCAGCAGTTTAGGGGGACAGGTTTCACCCCTCCACTTT
TRBD2,TRBV10-1,TRBJ2-1,-,CATTGTSGDEQFF,TGCGCCACCACCGGGACTAGCGGGGATGAGCAGTTCTTC
-,TRBV28,TRBJ2-3,many,CASLSAAADTQYF,TGTGCCAGCTTGAGTGCCGCGGCAGATACGCAGTATTTT
TRBD1,TRBV11-1,TRBJ1-1,-,CASSRGQGEIGTEAFF,TGTGCCAGCAGCCGTGGACAGGGAGAGATCGGCACTGAAGCTTTCTTT
TRBD1,TRBV19,TRBJ1-5,-,CASSIDRDQPQHF,TGTGCCAGTAGTATCGACAGGGATCAGCCCCAGCATTTT
-,TRBV20-1,TRBJ2-7,once,CSARQAVYEQYF,TGCAGTGCTAGACAGGCCGTCTACGAGCAGTACTTC
-,TRBV6-1,TRBJ2-7,-,CASSVEPGKYEQYF,TGTGCCAGCAGTGTCGAACCAGGGAAGTACGAGCAGTACTTC
-,TRBV24-1,TRBJ2-1,-,CATSYQTLTADEQFF,TGTGCCACCAGTTACCAAACACTAACGGCGGATGAGCAGTTCTTC
-,TRBV20-1,TRBJ1-5,-,CSASFGELSQPQHF,TGCAGTGCTAGTTTCGGGGAGTTGAGTCAGCCCCAGCATTTT
-,TRBV7-9,TRBJ2-6,-,CASSLDGGGANVLTF,TGTGCCAGCAGCTTAGACGGGGGTGGGGCCAACGTCCTGACTTTC
-,TRBV10-3,TRBJ2-3,-,CAIRDVDTDTQYF,TGTGCCATCAGGGACGTAGACACAGATACGCAGTATTTT
-,TRBV20-1,TRBJ2-5,many,CSARGASDAETQYF,TGCAGTGCTAGGGGGGCCAGTGATGCAGAGACCCAGTACTTC